This TCR beta chain was sequenced in a study of cytomegalovirus exposure and HLA in healthy donors (dated by TCRdb to 2017 to 2019). Context from the whole study: An earlier analysis of about 560 of the donors reported approximately 280 Gb of sequence data and 95 million to 120 million unique TCR beta sequences obtained from 150 million to 200 million T cells. Roughly 300 gigabases of sequencing data and approximately 91 million unique TCR sequences made up an early release that covered approximately 620 HLA-typed donors. The genetic ancestry cluster associated with self-reported Caucasian donors included about 84% of the 350 to 500 genotyped donors. The study was designed to test whether signatures of past pathogen exposure could be identified by cataloging public T cell receptors. The T cell repertoires of around 730 subjects were profiled by immunosequencing and related to cytomegalovirus serostatus. A separate validation cohort of roughly 110 different subjects was used in addition to the roughly 640-subject first cohort. High-throughput TCR immunosequencing, statistical association of individual TCRs with disease status, and machine learning were combined to predict cytomegalovirus infection status. To study patterns of TCR occurrence, a later analysis re-analyzed previously published TCR beta repertoires from several hundred donors and added high-resolution HLA genotyping. In the later analysis, no new phenotypic data were used to find candidate immune exposures; instead, reliance was placed on TCR beta sequences and their occurrence across donors. An earlier analysis of roughly 600 of the donors used high-throughput TCR beta sequencing to judge whether each TCR beta V gene segment behaved as functional or pseudogenic. Donor age, sex, ethnicity and CMV serostatus were compiled alongside the repertoire data. Genome-wide SNP genotypes for about three fifths of the roughly 670 donors were used in a later genetic analysis, which treated that subset as a discovery cohort. Every repertoire in the discovery cohort had been generated on one and the same sequencing platform. Both class I and class II loci were covered by HLA typing, at four-digit resolution. The number of donors typed differed by locus, with roughly 620-640 for A, B, C, DRB1 and DQB1, about 500 for DQA1, under 610 for DPA1, and some 470 for DPB1. Roughly 5 DR-DQ haplotypes were handled as single units for association and clustering because linkage in the cohort was strong. Among some 400 genotyped donors of the cohort, an average of approximately 240,000 unique TCR beta nucleotide sequences was sequenced per donor, of which about 19% were non-productive. The full study reports these points: According to a later genetic analysis, donors in an Asian-associated ancestry cluster had fewer N-insertions in productive TCRs than the approximately 700-donor mean. A cluster of highly shared sequence variants was judged likely to represent a technical artifact of the sequencing pipeline. When HLA alleles, especially DR and DQ, strongly co-occurred, TCR associations were difficult to assign to individual alleles. A further reported finding was that TCR beta sequences accurately predicted the HLA-A and HLA-B alleles for most subjects in the first cohort. A few of the identified cytomegalovirus-associated TCR beta chains were confirmed in vitro to be specific for cytomegalovirus antigens. The presence/absence analyses assumed that sequencing depth was roughly uniform across donors, and that assumption may not be true. Across donors, most TCR sequences were observed very rarely, whereas some public TCRs were present in many individuals. Because HLA typing was unavailable for some donors at each locus, only the typed subset was used in association tests. Linkage disequilibrium might explain the correlated functional status among segregating V segments, but an unknown experimental factor could not be excluded. The only immune exposure information available for the cohort was CMV serostatus. Because counts were too low, about 15 rarely observed V segments, including chromosome 9 orphons, were left out of the earlier analysis of a few hundred of the donors. In a later analysis, several top co-occurrence clusters were reported to appear linked to parvovirus B19, influenza, CMV and Epstein-Barr virus. The authors suggested that the approach could potentially be generalized to other disease states and immunological phenotypes. A later analysis found that TCR association rates varied across HLA loci, with DRB1 alleles showing the most associated TCRs and HLA-C alleles the fewest. Cytomegalovirus status was reported to be diagnosed by the classifier with high specificity and sensitivity in both the original and validation cohorts. An association between a missense DCLRE1C variant and V-gene and J-gene trimming of TCR beta chains was found in a later genetic analysis and replicated in an independent cohort. In this cohort, only TCR beta chains were sequenced, and detectable features were limited by the absence of alpha or paired-chain data. A later analysis associated about 17,000 TCR beta sequences with specific HLA alleles at a false discovery rate of 0.05. The 87-base-pair reads could not distinguish some IMGT-functional V segments, including TRBV6-2 and TRBV6-3, so those segments were excluded. In an earlier analysis of more than 450 of the donors, most TCR beta V segments were observed in productive rearrangements about 90% or about 30% of the time, broadly matching IMGT annotations. According to a later analysis, most CMV-associated TCR beta chains appeared to be HLA-restricted, and the HLA associations seemed to be driven largely by CMV exposure. A total of roughly 160 TCR beta chains were listed by the study as associated with cytomegalovirus. In a later analysis, HLA-associated TCR beta chains were found to be more clonally expanded and to have lower generation probabilities than equally common non-associated chains.

In total, about 650 healthy bone marrow donors made up the cohort. At the time of sampling, every cohort member was nominally healthy, though immune exposures that went unrecorded were likely present. The donor was CMV seronegative and belonged to the group of 352 seronegative cohort members. A peripheral blood sample was provided by each donor, and peripheral blood mononuclear cells were used for TCR beta sequencing. Genomic DNA was extracted from the blood cell samples with the Qiagen DNeasy Blood Extraction Kit. Libraries came from the immunoSEQ multiplex PCR assay. A mixture of 60 forward primers for TCR Vbeta segments and 13 reverse primers for TCR Jbeta segments was used in the multiplex PCR. Amplification of the CDR3 region of rearranged TCR beta genes was performed with a multiplex PCR assay on genomic DNA. The amplified TCR beta libraries were sequenced on the Illumina HiSeq System as 87-base-pair reads. Under the source paper's analysis protocol: In a later analysis, some 80 million unique TCR beta chains were counted across the 500 to 850 repertoires, and about 10 million of these chains were shared by at least two donors. Raw reads were error-corrected and collapsed into unique sequences with a nearest-neighbor algorithm that merged closely related sequences to remove PCR and sequencing errors. To assign V, D and J gene segments, CDR3 sequences were aligned to IMGT reference sequences. Each retained sequence needed at least a six-nucleotide match to both a V gene segment and a J gene segment. A rearrangement counted as productive if the CDR3 had no stop codons and remained in frame with V and J, and every other rearrangement counted as non-productive. Following IMGT convention, CDR3 was defined as the stretch from the second conserved V-encoded cysteine to the conserved J-encoded phenylalanine. The earlier analysis of about 590 of the donors excluded sequences that lacked an unambiguous match to a single V gene segment. An earlier analysis of a few hundred of the donors called V segments functional above 56.7% productive rearrangements and segregating when the between-donor standard deviation exceeded 5%. A statistical classification framework was built for diagnosing cytomegalovirus status from the catalog of TCR beta chain sequences. V and J gene assignment, in a later analysis, came from comparing TCR nucleotide sequences with IMGT/GENE-DB human TR gene sequences. The TCRdist pipeline was used in a later analysis to assign CDR3 sequences and most-parsimonious VDJ recombination scenarios. A later analysis defined each TCR beta chain by its CDR3 amino acid sequence plus V-gene family, and excluded reads lacking a unique V-gene family. To address suspected cross-contamination and a sequencing artifact, a later analysis removed a few hundred highly shared, low-generation-probability nucleotide sequences. In a later analysis, a clonal expansion index for each public chain was calculated from normalized within-repertoire ranks of inferred template counts. In a later analysis, generation probabilities were computed using a VDJ recombination model fitted to out-of-frame rearrangements, and the results were checked against IGoR. In a later analysis, hypergeometric tests were used to score TCR-TCR, TCR-HLA and TCR-CMV co-occurrence, with a repertoire-size bias correction applied to TCR pairs. To estimate false discovery rates, a later analysis permuted the HLA or CMV assignments 20 times. In a later analysis, co-occurring TCRs were grouped using DBSCAN, with TCRdist sequence similarity added in when clustering inside HLA-allele-positive subsets. Repertoires with fewer than 30,000 or more than 120,000 public chains, plus five repertoires with anomalous nucleotide sharing, were excluded from co-occurrence clustering. TCRdb provides this immuneACCESS table in a form limited to in-frame rearrangements. Some clones are lacking; in checked studies, under half of them reflect an unresolved V gene, and why the rest are absent is not known. V and J calls and clone size follow that table, whereas D and trimming were derived from the DNA. This sample lists around 130,000 clones; around 81% were detected once. The ten largest clones take up about 0.71% of the sample.

For CDR1 and CDR2, the germline V gene lists MNHNS and SASEGT. Unmatched junction bases come to 3, with V trimmed by 7 bases and J by 4 bases. From the cysteine through the phenylalanine, the CDR3 covers 12 amino acids. The DNA shown is the 36-base CDR3, in frame from base 1. Ten or more counts support this clone. Its recognized antigen is unknown. No base quality values were provided; no much bigger clone lies one nucleotide off. Recombination connected TRBV6-1 to TRBJ1-1, with 7 central nucleotides matching TRBD1. The TCR sequence derives from a young man in good health and CMV-seronegative. The sample was PBMCs. The CDR3 protein sequence reads: CASTGGSTEAFF. DNA sequence: TGTGCCAGCACAGGGGGAAGCACTGAAGCTTTCTTT.